This T cell receptor (beta chain) is from a study of siplizumab effects on memory and regulatory T cells. The germline gives CDR1 KGHSH, CDR2 LQKENI. The germline V and J ends were trimmed by 3 bases and 9 bases, with 16 bases remaining between them. CDR3 length: 14 residues. Roughly 92,000 TCR templates per sample were assayed. This table comes from immunoSEQ multiplex PCR, and its TCRdb copy is limited to in-frame clones, with some not included. The sample shows some 110,000 clones, over 90% of them seen only once. Sequencing used Tregs sorted from blood. The clonotype comes from a human donor in good health. The rearrangement uses TRBV18 and TRBJ2-3, with D hard to call. The CDR3 DNA is TGTGCCAGCTCACCTCCTACCTTTGGGCTCACGCAGTATTTT. Its protein product is CASSPPTFGLTQYF.